This T cell receptor (beta chain) was retrieved from a study of response to subunit inactivated influenza vaccine. CDR1 is ENHRY, CDR2 SYGVKD, per germline. This CDR3 comprises 14 residues. Trimming left V 3 bases short and J 9 bases short, with 12 bases between. TCRdb analysed the RT-PCR reads with MiXCR anew, one entry per CDR3 protein. The data hold around 160,000 distinct CDR3 sequences, with under 13% observed a single time. Study conclusions and caveats: Only a handful of new T cells, the authors suggested, are recruited with each seasonal influenza vaccination.

Of note for this clonotype: Its antigen is undetermined.

Source: non-naive T cells sorted from PBMCs, taken roughly 47 days after vaccination. The J gene is TRBJ1-6, the V gene TRBV10-3; D may be TRBD1 (5 bases). The origin of this receptor is a man aged 50-59 years who received an inactivated influenza vaccine. CDR3 region: CAISESSGGSPLHF. CDR3 DNA sequence: TGTGCCATCAGTGAATCTTCCGGGGGTTCACCCCTCCACTTT.